Listed here are 27 T cell receptor beta chains from one sample, sequenced in a study of cytomegalovirus exposure and HLA in healthy donors. PCR primers comprised 60 Vbeta and 13 Jbeta primers. TCRdb's table, derived via immunoSEQ multiplex PCR, lists solely in-frame clones and lacks some. Of under 130,000 clones listed, approximately 79% are singletons. The specimen was PBMCs. All receptors come from a woman aged 35 to 49 in good health and CMV-seronegative.

A few counts support this clone. The gene calls are TRBV11-1 and TRBJ1-2; 9 bases line up with TRBD1. V shed 7 bases, J shed 7 bases, and the junction held 10 bases outside the gene matches. Germline CDR1 reads SGHAT; CDR2 reads FQDESV (reference sequence). The CDR3 is made up of 14 amino acids. CDR3 sequence: CASILYRDRVGYTF. In nucleotides, the CDR3 is TGTGCCAGCATCCTTTACCGGGACAGGGTTGGCTACACCTTC.

This chain connects TRBV5-6 to TRBJ1-2; D unresolved. The V gene lost 0 bases and the J gene lost 1 base, with 7 bases spanning the gap. CDR1 and CDR2 from the germline V gene are SGHDT and YYEEEE. The CDR3 runs 14 residues. This CDR3 is CASSLDGVNYGYTF. CDR3 in DNA: TGTGCCAGCAGCTTGGACGGGGTTAACTATGGCTACACCTTC.

This clone was counted a single time. The chain couples TRBV11-2 to TRBJ2-7; 9 nucleotides line up with TRBD1. Germline V gene sequence: CDR1 SGHAT, CDR2 FQNNGV. The trim removed 1 base at V and 3 bases at J, leaving 1 base unmatched. The CDR3 totals 14 residues. CDR3 coding DNA: TGTGCCAGCAGCTTAGGACAGGGGGACTACGAGCAGTACTTC. Its protein product is CASSLGQGDYEQYF.

The J gene is TRBJ2-3, the V gene TRBV7-9, with a tentative D call TRBD2 (5 bases). V lost 0 bases and J lost 8, with 18 bases in between. The length of the CDR3 is 16 residues. CDR1 SEHNR and CDR2 FQNEAQ come from the germline V gene (reference sequence). The CDR3 DNA reads TGTGCCAGCAGCTTAGCGACGGGGTTACCTATCCCTACGCAGTATTTT. Protein sequence: CASSLATGLPIPTQYF.

The gene calls are TRBV27 and TRBJ2-7; 7 nucleotides match TRBD2. CDR1 is MNHEY and CDR2 is SMNVEV in the germline V gene (reference sequence). The CDR3 is 16 amino acids. Trimming took 5 bases from V and 1 from J; bases not matched to a gene: 11. The CDR3 DNA reads TGTGCCAGCAGTCCCCGACGTAGCGGGTCTTCCTACGAGCAGTACTTC. Its protein product is CASSPRRSGSSYEQYF.

This clone came up once. This sequence joins TRBV27 and TRBJ2-5; TRBD2 matches at 7 bases. The CDR3 runs to 13 residues. V trimming: 6 bases; J trimming: 5 bases; junction bases outside the gene matches: 6. CDR1 and CDR2 from the germline V gene are MNHEY and SMNVEV (reference sequence). The CDR3 region has the DNA TGTGCCAGCAGCCAGCGGGGTCTGGAGACCCAGTACTTC. Translating it yields CASSQRGLETQYF.

The CDR3 DNA is TGTGCCATCAGGGGGACAGGGGAGGCGGAAAAACTGTTTTTT. Translating gives CAIRGTGEAEKLFF. J is TRBJ1-4 and V is TRBV10-3, with TRBD1 matching over 10 bases. Germline trimming cut 6 bases from V and 8 bases from J; bases unmatched to any gene: 6. Germline CDR1 and CDR2: ENHRY and SYGVKD. This CDR3 is 14 amino acids long.

J is TRBJ2-1 and V is TRBV19, with D perhaps TRBD2 (7 bases). This CDR3 comprises 16 residues. The V end was cut by 3 bases, the J end by 0 bases, with 12 bases between. The germline CDR1 and CDR2 sequences are LNHDA and SQIVND (reference sequence). In nucleotides, the CDR3 is TGTGCCAGTAGTATGGGGGAGGGGGGCTCCTACAATGAGCAGTTCTTC. Its translation is CASSMGEGGSYNEQFF.

The CDR3 here is CASSDPRRDRESEKLFF. The CDR3 region has the DNA TGTGCCAGCAGTGACCCCCGACGGGACAGGGAGAGTGAAAAACTGTTTTTT. The rearrangement joins TRBV6-1 to TRBJ1-4; TRBD1 aligns across 9 bases. Trimming at V came to 3 bases and at J to 7 bases, leaving 12 bases not matched to a gene. Per germline, CDR1 MNHNS and CDR2 SASEGT. The CDR3 is 17 residues long.

The chain recombines TRBV10-3 with TRBJ2-2; 8 nucleotides agree with TRBD2. Trimming took 6 bases from V and 4 from J; bases not matched to a gene: 1. Germline V gene lookup returns CDR1 ENHRY and CDR2 SYGVKD. The CDR3 is 13 amino acids. CDR3 nucleotides: TGTGCCATCAGGGCGGGAGGCACCGGGGAGCTGTTTTTT. Translation: CAIRAGGTGELFF.

The CDR3 bases are TGTGCCAGCAGCTTAGTCAGAAACGAGCAGTACTTC. Encoded protein: CASSLVRNEQYF. The chain uses TRBV11-2 and TRBJ2-7; no reliable D call. The V and J ends lost 1 base and 5 bases respectively, with 6 bases between them. Per germline, CDR1 SGHAT and CDR2 FQNNGV. The CDR3 covers 12 residues.

The J gene is TRBJ1-2, the V gene TRBV5-8; TRBD1 might be the D (5 bases). The CDR3 has 12 residues. Trimming pared 6 bases from V and 3 bases from J, leaving 9 bases between. CDR1 and CDR2 (germline): SGHTS, YDEGEE. The CDR3 here is CASTGGHYGYTF. The CDR3 nucleotides are TGTGCCAGCACCGGGGGACACTATGGCTACACCTTC.

The rearrangement uses TRBV28 and TRBJ2-5; TRBD2 matches 12 bases. V gave up 6 bases and J gave up 0 bases; unmatched junction bases: 11. CDR3 size: 18 residues. Germline V CDR1 and CDR2: MDHEN, SYDVKM. The CDR3 is CASRPWTSGASYQETQYF. The CDR3, as DNA: TGTGCCAGCAGACCATGGACTAGCGGGGCCTCGTACCAAGAGACCCAGTACTTC. The full variable domain, completed using reference TRBV28 and TRBJ2-5, is DVKVTQSSRYLVKRTGEKVFLECVQDMDHENMFWYRQDPGLGLRLIYFSYDVKMKEKGDIPEGYSVSREKKERFSLILESASTNQTSMYLCASRPWTSGASYQETQYFGPGTRLLVL.

The rearrangement links TRBV4-1 to TRBJ2-1, with TRBD2 identical over 8 bases. This CDR3 region has 17 residues. J gave up 0 bases and V 4 bases, and 8 bases lay outside the gene matches. Germline V gene lookup returns CDR1 MGHRA and CDR2 YSYEKL. CDR3 protein: CASSRDRSGSSYNEQFF. In DNA, the CDR3 is TGCGCCAGCAGCCGAGACCGAAGCGGGAGCTCCTACAATGAGCAGTTCTTC.

This clone was recorded a few times. The chain uses TRBV4-3 and TRBJ2-3, with D unclear. CDR1 LGHNA and CDR2 YSLEER come from the germline V gene. V was cut by 4 bases and J by 0 bases, with 11 bases left in between. The CDR3 spans 15 residues. This chain's CDR3 is CASSPRAFSTDTQYF. The CDR3 DNA sequence: TGCGCCAGCAGCCCCCGAGCATTTAGCACAGATACGCAGTATTTT.

The rearrangement joins TRBV7-9 to TRBJ1-1, with 7 bases that match TRBD1. Germline lookup yields CDR1 SEHNR and CDR2 FQNEAQ (reference sequence). The CDR3 extends over 11 amino acids. V lost 5 bases, J lost 10 bases, and 4 bases stayed unmatched. CDR3 sequence reads: CASSHYRGAFF. The CDR3 nucleotides are TGTGCCAGCAGCCACTACAGGGGAGCTTTCTTT.

This clone was recorded once. This sequence joins TRBV9 and TRBJ2-1, with D maybe TRBD1 (6 bases). The germline gives CDR1 SGDLS, CDR2 YYNGEE. This CDR3 has 14 amino acids. V lost 3 bases and J 5 bases, leaving 12 bases between the germline ends. The CDR3 coding sequence is TGTGCCAGCAGCGGGGGACAACCCCACAATGAGCAGTTCTTC. Residues: CASSGGQPHNEQFF.

The table lists this clone with a few counts. The V and J genes are TRBV5-4 and TRBJ2-1, with D possibly TRBD2 on 5 matching bases. CDR3 length equals 15 residues. With 4 bases removed from V and 3 bases from J, the gap between germline ends came to 14 bases. The germline gives CDR1 SGHNT, CDR2 YYREEE (reference sequence). The CDR3 spells CASSPDRGLYNEQFF. The CDR3 DNA follows: TGTGCCAGCAGCCCTGACCGCGGGCTCTACAATGAGCAGTTCTTC.

The chain joins TRBV18 to TRBJ2-7; a weak D match, TRBD2 (7 bases). The V end was cut by 2 bases, the J end by 4 bases, with 15 bases between. The CDR3 has 15 amino acids. In germline, CDR1 is KGHSH, CDR2 LQKENI. The CDR3 sequence: CASSPGRGARYEQYF. CDR3 sequence (DNA): TGTGCCAGCTCACCAGGCCGGGGGGCTCGATACGAGCAGTACTTC.

The V call is TRBV2, the J call TRBJ2-3, with 10 nucleotides matching TRBD2. This CDR3 has 17 residues. CDR1 and CDR2 from the germline V gene are SNHLY and FYNNEI. V was pared by 6 bases and J by 6 bases, with 15 bases of the junction left unmatched. CDR3: CASSRLAGDLVGDTQYF. The CDR3 DNA reads as TGTGCCAGCAGCCGTCTAGCGGGGGACCTCGTTGGTGATACGCAGTATTTT.

This chain links TRBV27 with TRBJ1-4; 11 bases map to TRBD1. Germline V gives CDR1 MNHEY, CDR2 SMNVEV (reference sequence). V shed 4 bases and J 7 bases; nucleotides not matched to a gene: 8. The CDR3 contains 16 residues. The chain's CDR3 is CASSWTGGEGSEKLFF. In DNA form, the CDR3 reads TGTGCCAGCAGTTGGACAGGGGGCGAAGGGAGTGAAAAACTGTTTTTT.

This chain uses TRBV15 with TRBJ2-3; D not certain. The CDR3 runs 12 residues. V was clipped by 4 bases and J by 1 base, with 3 bases between them. Germline V CDR1 and CDR2: LNHNV, YYDKDF (reference sequence). The CDR3 region has the DNA TGTGCCACCAGCACTCGCACAGATACGCAGTATTTT. The encoded protein is CATSTRTDTQYF.

This chain joins TRBV7-7 and TRBJ1-1; the D gene is possibly TRBD1 (6 bases). V was pared by 0 bases and J by 0 bases, with 11 bases between. The CDR3 is 16 residues long. CDR1 and CDR2 (germline): SSHAT, FNYEAQ (reference sequence). The CDR3, as DNA: TGTGCCAGCAGCTTAGCTCCCGGACAGATGAACACTGAAGCTTTCTTT. Its protein is CASSLAPGQMNTEAFF.

This chain's CDR3 is CAWRGTGGPLYYGYTF. The DNA for the CDR3 is TGTGCCTGGAGAGGTACAGGCGGACCCCTATACTATGGCTACACCTTC. This chain links TRBV30 with TRBJ1-2, with D possibly being TRBD1 (5 bases). V was shortened by 3 bases and J by 3 bases, with 20 bases between the two germline ends. The germline gives CDR1 GTSNPN, CDR2 SVGIG (reference sequence). This CDR3 has 16 residues.

The chain has TRBV7-2 and TRBJ1-1; D not certain. Trimming left V 3 bases short and J 5 bases short, with 13 bases between. Germline V gene sequence: CDR1 SGHTA, CDR2 FQGNSA. This CDR3 is 14 amino acids long. As DNA, the CDR3 is TGTGCCAGCAGCTTGTCAGCCCGCGGGACTGAAGCTTTCTTT. Its translation: CASSLSARGTEAFF. The full variable domain, rest sourced from reference TRBV7-2 and TRBJ1-1, is GAGVSQSPSNKVTEKGKDVELRCDPISGHTALYWYRQSLGQGLEFLIYFQGNSAPDKSGLPSDRFSAERTGGSVSTLTIQRTQQEDSAVYLCASSLSARGTEAFFGQGTRLTVV.

This clone was recorded a few times. This chain connects TRBV4-2 to TRBJ2-1; 9 bases map to TRBD2. After removal of 0 bases from V and 6 bases from J, the junction contained 6 bases not matched to a gene. Germline V gives CDR1 LGHNA, CDR2 YNFKEQ. This CDR3 contains 16 residues. The CDR3 loop is CASSQEPGLAGNEQFF. As DNA, the CDR3 is TGTGCCAGCAGCCAAGAACCGGGACTAGCTGGCAATGAGCAGTTCTTC.

V usage is TRBV18 and J usage is TRBJ2-2; 8 bases fit TRBD2. The length of the CDR3 is 14 residues. The germline V gene encodes CDR1 KGHSH and CDR2 LQKENI. Trimming at V came to 2 bases and at J to 7 bases, leaving 3 bases not matched to a gene. The CDR3 DNA reads as TGTGCCAGCTCACCAGGGACTAGGGTCGGGGAGCTGTTTTTT. It is translated as CASSPGTRVGELFF.